This TCR beta chain derives from a study of blood T cell repertoires in COVID-19. Looking at the study overall: The origin of the acute and convalescent COVID-19 samples was the United States, Italy and Spain. Sources were T cells, B-cell-depleted T cells, or PBMCs; the material itself was cDNA or gDNA.

The CDR3 is 13 residues long. Germline V gene data show CDR1 as MNHEY and CDR2 as SVGAGI. Germline trimming cut 6 bases from V and 12 bases from J; bases unmatched to any gene: 7. Original processing methods: Reference gene primer amplification gave nucleated cell count estimates. Profiled with immunoSEQ multiplex PCR; TCRdb holds only in-frame clones, not every one. Clone size and the V and J calls come from that table; the DNA yielded D and trimming. The table records about 130,000 clones, roughly 80% of them present only once. This clonotype was obtained from a woman of 80 years or more with acute or convalescent COVID-19. J is TRBJ2-7 and V is TRBV6-5, with 14 bases matching TRBD2. Sequencing input: peripheral blood. The CDR3 loop reads CASRGTSGGPSYF. DNA for the CDR3: TGTGCCAGCAGAGGGACTAGCGGGGGCCCTTCGTACTTC.